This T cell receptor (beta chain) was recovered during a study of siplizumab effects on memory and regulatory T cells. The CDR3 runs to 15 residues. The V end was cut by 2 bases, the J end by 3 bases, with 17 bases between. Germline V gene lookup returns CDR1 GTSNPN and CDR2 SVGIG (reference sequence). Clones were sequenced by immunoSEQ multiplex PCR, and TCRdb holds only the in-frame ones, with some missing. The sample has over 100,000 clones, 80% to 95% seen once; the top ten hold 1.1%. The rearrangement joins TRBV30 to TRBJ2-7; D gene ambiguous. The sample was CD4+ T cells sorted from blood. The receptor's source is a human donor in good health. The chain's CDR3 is CAWSRPGPTLYEQYF. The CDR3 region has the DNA TGTGCCTGGAGTCGACCGGGCCCAACCCTCTACGAGCAGTACTTC.